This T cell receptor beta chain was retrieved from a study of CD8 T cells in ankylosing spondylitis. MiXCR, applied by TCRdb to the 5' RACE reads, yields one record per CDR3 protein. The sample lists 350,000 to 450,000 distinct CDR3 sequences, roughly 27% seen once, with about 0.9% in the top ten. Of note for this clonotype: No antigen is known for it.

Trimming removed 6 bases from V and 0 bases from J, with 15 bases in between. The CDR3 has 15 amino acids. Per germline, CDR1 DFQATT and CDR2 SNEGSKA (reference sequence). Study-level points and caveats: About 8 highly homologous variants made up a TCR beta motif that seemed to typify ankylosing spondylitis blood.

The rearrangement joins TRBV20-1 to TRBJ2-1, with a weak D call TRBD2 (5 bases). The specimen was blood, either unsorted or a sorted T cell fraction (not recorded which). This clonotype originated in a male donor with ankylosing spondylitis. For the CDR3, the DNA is TGCAGTGCCAAAAAGGAGCGGAGCTCCTACAATGAGCAGTTCTTC. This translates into CSAKKERSSYNEQFF.